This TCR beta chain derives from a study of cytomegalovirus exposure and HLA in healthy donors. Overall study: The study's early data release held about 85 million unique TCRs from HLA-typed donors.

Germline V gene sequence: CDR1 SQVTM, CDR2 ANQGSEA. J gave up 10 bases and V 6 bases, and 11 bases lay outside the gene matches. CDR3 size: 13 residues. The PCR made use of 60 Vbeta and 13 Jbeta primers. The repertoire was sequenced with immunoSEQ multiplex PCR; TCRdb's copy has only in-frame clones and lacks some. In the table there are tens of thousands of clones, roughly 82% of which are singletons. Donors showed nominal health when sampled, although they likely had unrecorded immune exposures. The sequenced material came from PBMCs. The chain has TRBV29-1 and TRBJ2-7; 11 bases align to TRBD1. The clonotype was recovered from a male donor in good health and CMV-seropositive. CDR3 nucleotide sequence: TGCAGCGTCCTCCGGGACAGGGGGTTAAAACAGTACTTC. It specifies CSVLRDRGLKQYF.